Shown below are 9 T cell receptor beta chains from a single sample sequenced in a study of blood T cells in healthy people across ages. With a J-beta primer mix and a sample-barcoded 5' primer, a second PCR ran 7 to 11 cycles. TCRdb independently ran MiXCR on the 5' RACE reads; one entry per CDR3 protein. The table has some 1.5 million distinct CDR3 sequences, 28% seen once. Sequenced material: blood. The receptors stem from a woman aged 30 to 39 in good health.

The V and J genes are TRBV2 and TRBJ1-5; 7 positions match TRBD1. The CDR3 has 14 amino acids. Germline loops: CDR1 SNHLY, CDR2 FYNNEI. The V and J ends lost 5 bases and 7 bases, in that order; junction bases with no gene match: 8. CDR3 nucleotides: TGTGCCAGCAGTTTACAGGGGTTGAGGCAGCCCCAGCATTTT. Residues: CASSLQGLRQPQHF.

This clonotype has ten or more counts. The chain carries TRBV5-1 and TRBJ2-7, with 8 bases fitting TRBD2. CDR1 and CDR2 (germline): SGHRS, YFSETQ. CDR3 length equals 15 residues. With 0 bases clipped from V and 3 bases from J, the junction kept 5 bases outside the gene matches. CDR3 amino acids: CASSLATSGLYEQYF. The CDR3 coding sequence is TGCGCCAGCAGCTTGGCTACTAGCGGACTCTACGAGCAGTACTTC. Supplemented by reference TRBV5-1 and TRBJ2-7, the full variable domain reads KAGVTQTPRYLIKTRGQQVTLSCSPISGHRSVSWYQQTPGQGLQFLFEYFSETQRNKGNFPGRFSGRQFSNSRSEMNVSTLELGDSALYLCASSLATSGLYEQYFGPGTRLTVT.

A few counts support this clonotype. The rearrangement joins TRBV10-3 to TRBJ1-6, with 8 positions matching TRBD1. The CDR3 runs to 15 residues. V trimming: 6 bases; J trimming: 9 bases; junction bases outside the gene matches: 10. CDR1 is ENHRY and CDR2 is SYGVKD in the germline V gene. The CDR3 nucleotides are TGTGCCATCAGCGCCGGGACAGGTACAATTTCACCCCTCCACTTT. The encoded protein is CAISAGTGTISPLHF.

The chain couples TRBV28 to TRBJ1-5; D remains ambiguous. In germline, CDR1 is MDHEN, CDR2 SYDVKM. The CDR3 spans 17 residues. V dropped 3 bases and J dropped 0 bases, with 15 bases sitting between them. Written as DNA, the CDR3 is TGTGCCAGCAGTTTGGTCGGCCAGGAACATAGCAATCAGCCCCAGCATTTT. It encodes CASSLVGQEHSNQPQHF.

The V call is TRBV5-1, the J call TRBJ1-5; the D gene is possibly TRBD1 (5 bases). The germline gives CDR1 SGHRS, CDR2 YFSETQ. V was trimmed by 5 bases and J by 0 bases, leaving 12 bases between them. The CDR3 has 15 amino acids. The chain's CDR3 is CASRLSRDSNQPQHF. The CDR3, as DNA: TGCGCCAGCAGACTATCCAGGGATAGCAATCAGCCCCAGCATTTT.

Only a few counts were recorded for this clonotype. The chain employs TRBV20-1 and TRBJ1-2; D is unresolved. In germline, CDR1 is DFQATT, CDR2 SNEGSKA (reference sequence). The V gene lost 6 bases and the J gene lost 1 base, with 12 bases spanning the gap. This CDR3 comprises 13 residues. In DNA, the CDR3 is TGCAGTGCCCCGGAGAGGGTTAACTATGGCTACACCTTC. Protein product: CSAPERVNYGYTF.

A remark on this clonotype: One base away lies a much larger clone, so this may be a sequencing read error. The genes are TRBV9 and TRBJ2-3, with D possibly being TRBD1 (5 bases). This CDR3 spans 15 amino acids. Germline loops: CDR1 SGDLS, CDR2 YYNGEE. V lost 0 bases and J 5 bases, leaving 13 bases between the germline ends. CDR3 nucleotides: TGTGCCAGCAGCGTAGGGATGGGGCAGGAAGATACGCAGTATTTT. As protein: CASSVGMGQEDTQYF. The full variable domain, its missing parts supplied by reference TRBV9 and TRBJ2-3, is DSGVTQTPKHLITATGQRVTLRCSPRSGDLSVYWYQQSLDQGLQFLIQYYNGEERAKGNILERFSAQQFPDLHSELNLSSLELGDSALYFCASSVGMGQEDTQYFGPGTRLTVL.

This sequence joins TRBV7-9 and TRBJ2-1; 7 bases agree with TRBD2. V was pared by 4 bases and J by 6 bases, with 9 bases of the junction left unmatched. Germline assignment: CDR1 SEHNR and CDR2 FQNEAQ (reference sequence). This CDR3 has 15 amino acids. CDR3 loop: CASSSGDWGGNEQFF. The CDR3 region has the DNA TGTGCCAGCAGCTCCGGGGATTGGGGGGGCAATGAGCAGTTCTTC.

This clonotype was counted many times. Written as DNA, the CDR3 is TGTGCCAGCAGTCGCGGGACTAGCGGGGGGGATTACAATGAGCAGTTCTTC. This gives the protein CASSRGTSGGDYNEQFF. The J gene is TRBJ2-1, the V gene TRBV6-6; 16 nucleotides agree with TRBD2. Germline values: CDR1 MNHNY, CDR2 SVGAGI (reference sequence). The ends lost 5 bases at V and 4 bases at J; junction bases unmatched: 5. The CDR3 is 17 residues long.